These T cell receptor beta chains were read from a single sample in a study of CD8 T cells in Susac syndrome. TCRdb fed the immunoSEQ multiplex PCR reads into MiXCR, producing one record per CDR3 protein. Here the sample spans more than 100,000 distinct CDR3 sequences, more than 90% being singletons. Sequencing was performed on CD4+ T cells from PBMCs. All receptors derive from a human donor in good health. Each CDR3 is given with its conserved first and last residue. The D gene is left open where the match is weak. Only some rows state a clone size, as once, few, many or a class for expanded clones.

-	TRBV18	TRBJ1-3	-	CASSPRRPPSSGNTIYF	TGTGCCAGCTCACCACGGCGTCCTCCGAGCTCTGGAAACACCATATATTTT
once	TRBV28	TRBJ2-1	TRBD2	CASSSPASGSNEQFF	TGTGCCAGCAGTTCTCCCGCTAGCGGGAGTAATGAGCAGTTCTTC
-	TRBV24-1	TRBJ2-1	-	CATQKYNEQFF	TGTGCCACGCAGAAATACAATGAGCAGTTCTTC
-	TRBV2	TRBJ1-5	-	CATRGQSHSNQPQHF	TGTGCCACGAGGGGCCAAAGTCATAGCAATCAGCCCCAGCATTTT
-	TRBV2	TRBJ2-3	-	CASSVSSATDTQYF	TGTGCCAGCAGTGTGTCTAGCGCTACAGATACGCAGTATTTT
-	TRBV2	TRBJ2-1	-	CASSEEGRDDEQFF	TGTGCCAGCAGTGAAGAAGGCAGGGATGATGAGCAGTTCTTC
-	TRBV7-2	TRBJ2-5	-	CASSLAGVPETQYF	TGTGCCAGCAGCTTAGCGGGAGTCCCGGAGACCCAGTACTTC
-	TRBV5-1	TRBJ2-1	TRBD2	CASSSRTSGRYNEQFF	TGCGCCAGCAGCTCCCGGACTAGCGGGAGATACAATGAGCAGTTCTTC
-	TRBV18	TRBJ2-3	-	CASSPQGYLEADTQYF	TGTGCCAGCTCACCACAGGGTTACCTCGAAGCAGATACGCAGTATTTT
-	TRBV2	TRBJ1-5	-	CASKTPNSNQPQHF	TGTGCCAGCAAAACACCGAATAGCAATCAGCCCCAGCATTTT
-	TRBV5-1	TRBJ2-3	TRBD2	CASSVGLAGADTQYF	TGCGCCAGCAGCGTAGGACTAGCGGGAGCAGATACGCAGTATTTT
few	TRBV5-6	TRBJ2-7	-	CASSSLTQLTWEQYF	TGTGCCAGCAGCTCTCTCACCCAGCTGACCTGGGAGCAGTACTTC
-	TRBV3-1	TRBJ2-7	-	CASSTSYEQYF	TGTGCCAGCAGCACCTCCTACGAGCAGTACTTC
-	TRBV18	TRBJ2-3	-	CASSNDRLTDTQYF	TGTGCCAGCTCCAACGACAGACTCACAGATACGCAGTATTTT
-	TRBV27	TRBJ2-2	TRBD2	CASRASGAFVGTGELFF	TGTGCCAGCAGGGCTAGCGGGGCGTTCGTGGGCACCGGGGAGCTGTTTTTT
-	TRBV28	TRBJ2-3	-	CASSPDSVTQYF	TGTGCCAGCAGCCCGGACTCTGTTACGCAGTATTTT
once	TRBV25-1	TRBJ2-7	TRBD2	CASGLAGSAREQYF	TGTGCCAGTGGACTAGCGGGGAGTGCTAGGGAGCAGTACTTC
-	TRBV7-9	TRBJ1-5	-	CASSLEGGPNQPQHF	TGTGCCAGCAGCTTAGAGGGCGGGCCCAATCAGCCCCAGCATTTT
-	TRBV12-3/TRBV12-4	TRBJ1-1	-	CASSLEAGGSTEAFF	TGTGCCAGCAGTTTGGAGGCTGGAGGGAGCACTGAAGCTTTCTTT
-	TRBV7-9	TRBJ1-1	-	CATDRNTEAFF	TGTGCTACGGACAGAAACACTGAAGCTTTCTTT
-	TRBV4-2	TRBJ2-4	-	CASSQDNSVQAWNIQYF	TGTGCCAGCAGCCAAGATAATTCGGTGCAGGCCTGGAACATTCAGTACTTC
-	TRBV19	TRBJ1-2	TRBD1	CASSNWTGVTTF	TGTGCCAGTAGTAACTGGACAGGGGTGACGACCTTC
-	TRBV6-5	TRBJ2-5	-	CASSRGSRETQYF	TGTGCCAGCAGCCGCGGATCGCGGGAGACCCAGTACTTC
-	TRBV15	TRBJ2-7	-	CATSRDSSYEQYF	TGTGCCACCAGCAGGGACAGCTCCTACGAGCAGTACTTC
once	TRBV30	TRBJ2-6	TRBD1	CAWSVYQGAAGANVLTF	TGTGCCTGGAGTGTATACCAGGGGGCAGCTGGGGCCAACGTCCTGACTTTC
-	TRBV5-1	TRBJ2-2	-	CASSWGLADTGELFF	TGCGCCAGCAGCTGGGGGCTAGCAGACACCGGGGAGCTGTTTTTT
-	TRBV28	TRBJ1-5	-	CASSPGGSNQPQHF	TGTGCCAGCAGCCCCGGGGGTAGCAATCAGCCCCAGCATTTT
-	TRBV24-1	TRBJ2-2	-	CATSVGDPNTGELFF	TGTGCCACCAGTGTTGGGGACCCGAACACCGGGGAGCTGTTTTTT
-	TRBV19	TRBJ1-5	-	CASSIAVSGYQPQHF	TGTGCCAGTAGTATAGCGGTCAGTGGTTATCAGCCCCAGCATTTT
-	TRBV7-2	TRBJ2-7	TRBD2	CASKLAGHEQYF	TGTGCCAGCAAGCTAGCGGGCCACGAGCAGTACTTC
few	TRBV28	TRBJ1-2	-	CASSFAANYGYTF	TGTGCCAGCAGTTTTGCGGCTAACTATGGCTACACCTTC
-	TRBV3-1	TRBJ2-7	-	CASSQGPLGGEQYF	TGTGCCAGCAGCCAAGGACCTCTTGGGGGCGAGCAGTACTTC
-	TRBV19	TRBJ2-7	TRBD2	CASSVSGNSYEQYF	TGTGCCAGTAGTGTTAGCGGGAACTCCTACGAGCAGTACTTC